The rows below give T cell receptor beta chains drawn from one sample of a study of blood T cell repertoires in COVID-19. Method: immunoSEQ multiplex PCR; TCRdb's copy keeps in-frame clones and lacks some. The sample lists some 140,000 clones, around 87% occurring once. The sample was peripheral blood. Receptors were obtained from a man in his 70s with active COVID-19. CDR3s include the opening cysteine and the closing phenylalanine or tryptophan. Each record gives: J gene, D gene, clone size, V gene, CDR3 DNA, CDR3 protein. D genes are given only for firm matches. Size is stated for part of the rows, as once, few or many counts, or as a class when the clone is expanded.

J gene: TRBJ2-7; D gene: TRBD2; clone size: -; V gene: TRBV28; CDR3 DNA: TGTGCCAGCAGACGGTTAGCGGGAGGGGACTACGAGCAGTACTTC; CDR3 protein: CASRRLAGGDYEQYF
J gene: TRBJ2-5; D gene: -; clone size: -; V gene: TRBV29-1; CDR3 DNA: TGCAGCGTTGTCGCGGAAGAGACCCAGTACTTC; CDR3 protein: CSVVAEETQYF
J gene: TRBJ1-1; D gene: -; clone size: -; V gene: TRBV4-1; CDR3 DNA: TGCGCCAGCAGCCCCTTGGGAGAAGGTAGCACTGAAGCTTTCTTT; CDR3 protein: CASSPLGEGSTEAFF
J gene: TRBJ2-1; D gene: -; clone size: -; V gene: TRBV25-1; CDR3 DNA: TGTGCCAGCAGTGAGGATAACACTTGGAGCAATGAGCAGTTCTTC; CDR3 protein: CASSEDNTWSNEQFF
J gene: TRBJ1-2; D gene: TRBD1; clone size: -; V gene: TRBV24-1; CDR3 DNA: TGTGCCACCAGTGACCCGGGACAGGCTAACTATGGCTACACCTTC; CDR3 protein: CATSDPGQANYGYTF
J gene: TRBJ1-2; D gene: -; clone size: -; V gene: TRBV5-8; CDR3 DNA: TGTGCCAGCAGCTTCCCCCCGGGGGCTAACTATGGCTACACCTTC; CDR3 protein: CASSFPPGANYGYTF
J gene: TRBJ2-7; D gene: TRBD1; clone size: -; V gene: TRBV10-3; CDR3 DNA: TGTGCCTCCGGACAGGGAGTGGGGGAGCAGTACTTC; CDR3 protein: CASGQGVGEQYF
J gene: TRBJ1-1; D gene: -; clone size: -; V gene: TRBV7-9; CDR3 DNA: TGTGCCAGCAGCGAACAACAGGGAAGCACTGAAGCTTTCTTT; CDR3 protein: CASSEQQGSTEAFF
J gene: TRBJ1-4; D gene: -; clone size: once; V gene: TRBV3-1/TRBV3-2; CDR3 DNA: TGTGCCAGCAGCCGGCGAGGATCTAATGAAAAACTGTTTTTT; CDR3 protein: CASSRRGSNEKLFF
J gene: TRBJ1-1; D gene: -; clone size: -; V gene: TRBV28; CDR3 DNA: TGTGCCAGCAGTTCCCAGGGTCAAGACGCTTTCTTT; CDR3 protein: CASSSQGQDAFF